The rows below give T cell receptor beta chains drawn from one sample of a study of neoadjuvant anti-PD-1 for oral cavity cancer. Profiled with immunoSEQ multiplex PCR; TCRdb holds only in-frame clones, not every one. The sample holds 20,000 to 25,000 clones, over 35% seen once. Sample: tumor tissue, taken after nivolumab (anti-PD-1) treatment. These receptor sequences come from a person between 40 and 80 years old with oral cavity squamous cell carcinoma. The conserved cysteine and the conserved F or W are not part of the CDR3 here. D genes are given only for firm matches.

TRBD1 TRBV7-2 ASSFGQGTEAF
- TRBV21-1 ASSKDGGGPYEQY
- TRBV5-4 ASSRYRDHYEQY
- TRBV9 ASSVDARDEQY
- TRBV5-6 ASSLLGSRVYGYT
- TRBV4-1 ASSVFTSTGELF
TRBD1 TRBV19 ASSISGQGFGYT
- TRBV29-1 SVEAAAFQI
- TRBV9 ASSEGGGFADTQY
- TRBV4-3 ASSQVEGGRDTQY
- TRBV4-3 ASSQGGHTANTGELF
TRBD1 TRBV9 ASSVGQTHRGPIRAISNQPQH
- TRBV18 ASSLYNEQF
- TRBV6-5 ASSYWDQNTIY
- TRBV6-1 ASRGLPTNEKLF
- TRBV29-1 SVYQYEQY
- TRBV7-6 ASSLAGVYEQY
- TRBV9 ASSGDLQGGETQY
TRBD1 TRBV29-1 SVKTGGSTEAF
- TRBV7-9 ASSLEGDTEAF